Below, 7 T cell receptor beta chains from the same sample are listed, as sequenced in a study of T cells after posttransplantation cyclophosphamide. Cyclophosphamide on days +3 and +4 followed busulfan-fludarabine conditioning and a marrow graft. Libraries were prepared by immunoSEQ multiplex PCR; TCRdb keeps only in-frame clonotypes and omits some of them. This repertoire holds 7,000 or so clones, and none appear only once. Sequenced material: PBMCs, taken after allogeneic stem cell transplant with posttransplant cyclophosphamide. These receptors were obtained from a female patient in her fifties who received an allogeneic stem cell transplant from an unrelated donor, was CMV-positive, and had acute GVHD only. Some T cells may arise from the graft donor.

The table lists this clone with many counts. V gene TRBV19 combines with J gene TRBJ2-1; D ambiguous. Germline V lookup: CDR1 LNHDA, CDR2 SQIVND (reference sequence). The ends were cut back, 1 base at V and 6 bases at J, with 10 bases in the middle. This CDR3 comprises 14 residues. CDR3 coding DNA: TGTGCCAGTAGTATAGGTCCCCAGTCCAATGAGCAGTTCTTC. Protein product: CASSIGPQSNEQFF.

This clone ranks as medium-sized. The chain has TRBV4-3 and TRBJ1-3; D is possibly TRBD1 (6 bases). This CDR3 comprises 14 residues. Germline V CDR1 and CDR2: LGHNA, YSLEER. V lost 5 bases to trimming and J lost 2 bases, with 10 bases between them. The CDR3 loop is CASSYTGPGNTIYF. CDR3 DNA sequence: TGCGCCAGCAGCTATACAGGGCCTGGAAACACCATATATTTT.

This clone was seen repeatedly, ten times or more. V and J are TRBV4-3 and TRBJ2-4; 9 bases map to TRBD1. Germline V lookup: CDR1 LGHNA, CDR2 YSLEER. J was trimmed by 10 bases and V by 3 bases; bases with no gene match: 16. The CDR3 totals 17 residues. The CDR3 is CASSQAVTGGARGIQYF. The CDR3, as DNA: TGCGCCAGCAGCCAGGCTGTAACAGGGGGCGCACGGGGGATTCAGTACTTC.

There are many counts of this clone. The CDR3 DNA follows: TGTGCCAGCAGCCCCGACCGGGACAGGGCTTTCTTT. Translating gives CASSPDRDRAFF. The chain has TRBV7-2 and TRBJ1-1; TRBD1 agrees at 8 bases. With 5 bases clipped from V and 11 bases from J, the junction kept 7 bases outside the gene matches. The CDR3 totals 12 residues. Germline CDR1 reads SGHTA; CDR2 reads FQGNSA.

This clone appeared many times. The chain is built from TRBV4-3 and TRBJ2-7, with TRBD2 matching 8 bases. With 0 bases clipped from V and 2 bases from J, the junction kept 0 bases outside the gene matches. The CDR3 is 14 amino acids. Germline CDR1 and CDR2: LGHNA and YSLEER. Written as DNA, the CDR3 is TGCGCCAGCAGCCAAGAACTAGCGGCCTACGAGCAGTACTTC. It translates to CASSQELAAYEQYF.

This clone was observed at least ten times. The rearrangement uses TRBV6-1 and TRBJ2-4; TRBD2 matches 10 bases. The V gene's germline CDR1 is MNHNS and CDR2 SASEGT. The CDR3 runs to 15 residues. V trimming: 1 base; J trimming: 3 bases; junction bases outside the gene matches: 0. The chain's CDR3 is CASSEGTSGKNIQYF. In DNA form, the CDR3 reads TGTGCCAGCAGTGAAGGGACTAGCGGCAAAAACATTCAGTACTTC.

At least ten counts were recorded for this clone. The V call is TRBV7-2, the J call TRBJ2-3; 9 bases align to TRBD2. Trimming cost V 5 bases and J 0 bases; bases outside gene matches: 3. The CDR3 sequence is 15 residues long. Germline values: CDR1 SGHTA, CDR2 FQGNSA. This chain's CDR3 is CASSLTSGSTDTQYF. DNA for the CDR3: TGTGCCAGCAGCCTCACTAGCGGGAGCACAGATACGCAGTATTTT.